One T cell receptor beta chain is described in this entry. The specificity of this receptor is unknown. No per-base quality is available; no much larger clone lies one base away. TCRbeta CDR3 regions were amplified from genomic DNA using the immunoSEQ Assay, a bias-controlled multiplex PCR. Under the source paper's analysis protocol: Nucleated cell counts per sample were estimated from amplification of reference gene primers within the assay. To quantify the absolute abundance of each unique TCRbeta CDR3 rearrangement, sequence reads were collapsed and filtered. Productive Simpson clonality was computed per sample as the square root of Simpson's diversity index over productive rearrangements. Not all clones reach the TCRdb copy of this immuneACCESS table, which keeps in-frame sequences only. Checked studies attribute under half of the gap to unresolved V genes and leave the rest unexplained. The V and J calls and the clone size are those of that table, but D and trimming were determined from the DNA. In this sample the table shows fewer than 350,000 clones, 90% of which occur a single time. Clones ranked in the top ten supply 6% to 7% of the sample.

Reading from cysteine to phenylalanine, the CDR3 counts 16 amino acids. The read is trimmed to its CDR3 DNA, 48 bases read in frame from base 1. Taken from the germline V gene, the CDR1 and CDR2 loops are MDHEN and SYDVKM. V drops 1 base and J drops 0 bases, leaving 10 bases in between. In Seattle, one collaborating source enrolled patients while the infection was active and tracked those patients longitudinally over the course of disease. The collaborating institutions used their own protocols to collect whole blood in K2EDTA tubes. Collaborator samples were shipped for TCRbeta analysis as frozen whole blood, isolated PBMCs, or DNA extracted from either sample type. The data derive from a study of blood T cell repertoires in COVID-19 (dated by TCRdb to about 2020). Regarding the research as a whole: Samples from collaborators originated in the United States, Italy and Spain and spanned both the acute and convalescent phases of COVID-19. Samples came from the ongoing ImmuneRACE study (first 160 participants) plus 1,254 subjects from 6 global collaborators. The material from the prospective study consisted of cDNA or gDNA derived from T cells, B-cell-depleted T cells, or PBMCs. Nearly every sample came with metadata listing a de-identified subject ID, COVID-19 status, age in years and sex. Deeply sampled blood TCRbeta repertoires from subjects exposed to, actively infected with, or recovered from COVID-19 were included in the dataset. Where available, HLA class I and class II types were taken from metadata supplied by the sample provider and were not determined by assay-based typing. The repertoires were released in a freely available public database meant as a resource for research on the immune response to SARS-CoV-2. Overall study outcomes, separate from this receptor: The quantity of clinical and demographic metadata differed by source and by participant and was supplied without curation.

The receptor was isolated from a woman in her twenties or thirties with COVID-19, enrolled during active disease. The rearrangement combines TRBV28 with TRBJ1-5, with no D gene named confidently. Sequencing was carried out using peripheral blood. Here is the DNA: TGTGCCAGCAGTTTATTATGGCAGAATAGCAATCAGCCCCAGCATTTT. Protein translation: CASSLLWQNSNQPQHF.